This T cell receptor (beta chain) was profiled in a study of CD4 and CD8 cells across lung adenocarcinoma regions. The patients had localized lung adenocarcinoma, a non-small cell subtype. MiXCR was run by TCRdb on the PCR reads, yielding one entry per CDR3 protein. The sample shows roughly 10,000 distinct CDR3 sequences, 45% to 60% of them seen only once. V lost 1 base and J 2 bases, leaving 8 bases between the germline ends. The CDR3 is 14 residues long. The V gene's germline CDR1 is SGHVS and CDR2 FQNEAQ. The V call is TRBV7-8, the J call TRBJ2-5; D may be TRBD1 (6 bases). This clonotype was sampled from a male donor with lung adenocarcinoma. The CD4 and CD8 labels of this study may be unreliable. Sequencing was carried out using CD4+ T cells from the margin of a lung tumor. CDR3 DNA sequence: TGTGCCAGCAGCTTAGATGGGACACAAGAGACCCAGTACTTC. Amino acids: CASSLDGTQETQYF.